This TCR beta chain was captured by sequencing in a study of T cells in Graves' hyperthyroidism and ophthalmopathy. For the study at large: Blood was drawn when the patient was first diagnosed and still untreated.

Hyperthyroidism had been newly diagnosed in patients aged 18 to 65, and its duration was under 2 months. RNA transcripts provided the source from which TCR beta CDR3 regions were amplified. The TCR CDR3 was amplified in a first-round RT-PCR using the HTBI primer set. Each CDR3 protein is one row after TCRdb ran MiXCR on the multiplex PCR reads. The data hold a few hundred thousand distinct CDR3 sequences, with approximately 15% observed a single time. General study findings and limits: Most expanded thyroid clonotypes above 0.001 also appeared in blood.

This CDR3 is 17 amino acids long. The junction had 10 bases not matched to a gene; V was cut back by 4 bases and J by 5 bases. The V gene's germline CDR1 is SGDLS and CDR2 YYNGEE. A remark on this clonotype: Antigen: not known.

The TCR sequence derives from a woman in her twenties or thirties with Graves' hyperthyroidism. Material for sequencing was blood. The J gene is TRBJ2-1, the V gene TRBV9; 12 positions match TRBD2. The DNA for the CDR3 is TGTGCCAGCAGCTTAGACAGGACTAGCGGGATAAACAATGAGCAGTTCTTC. Its protein is CASSLDRTSGINNEQFF. The full variable domain, with the rest looked up from reference TRBV9 and TRBJ2-1, is DSGVTQTPKHLITATGQRVTLRCSPRSGDLSVYWYQQSLDQGLQFLIQYYNGEERAKGNILERFSAQQFPDLHSELNLSSLELGDSALYFCASSLDRTSGINNEQFFGPGTRLTVL.